One sample yielded the 17 T cell receptor beta chains listed below, sequenced in a study of T cell changes during pregnancy in multiple sclerosis. Assay: immunoSEQ multiplex PCR; the TCRdb copy retains only in-frame clones and omits some. Of about 44,000 clones in the sample, roughly 90% were seen once. The sample consisted of CD4+ T cells from peripheral blood mononuclear cells, taken in the third trimester of pregnancy. The receptors were sampled from a female donor with multiple sclerosis, enrolled in a pregnancy study.

This chain links TRBV7-9 with TRBJ2-3; TRBD1 matches 10 bases. Trimming at V came to 2 bases and at J to 5 bases, leaving 10 bases not matched to a gene. This CDR3 contains 17 residues. Germline CDR1 reads SEHNR; CDR2 reads FQNEAQ (reference sequence). The CDR3 DNA is TGTGCCAGCAGCTTAAGGGTCCGCGACAGGGGGCTAGATACGCAGTATTTT. Its translation is CASSLRVRDRGLDTQYF. The variable domain in full, with the rest retrieved from reference TRBV7-9 and TRBJ2-3, is DTGVSQNPRHKITKRGQNVTFRCDPISEHNRLYWYRQTLGQGPEFLTYFQNEAQLEKSRLLSDRFSAERPKGSFSTLEIQRTEQGDSAMYLCASSLRVRDRGLDTQYFGPGTRLTVL.

This clone was recorded once. The chain recombines TRBV9 with TRBJ2-3; TRBD2 agrees at 8 bases. Trimming removed 4 bases from V and 1 base from J; junction bases left unmatched: 5. The CDR3 extends over 15 amino acids. Germline CDR1 reads SGDLS; CDR2 reads YYNGEE. The CDR3 loop is CASSTVTSGTDTQYF. Here the CDR3 DNA reads TGTGCCAGCAGCACCGTGACTAGCGGCACAGATACGCAGTATTTT.

The chain recombines TRBV28 with TRBJ2-5; 9 nucleotides agree with TRBD2. Germline CDR1 and CDR2: MDHEN and SYDVKM. The CDR3 runs 14 residues. Losses at the gene ends were 5 bases for V and 3 bases for J; bases not matched to a gene: 4. CDR3 coding DNA: TGTGCCAGCAGTCCCCAGCGGGAGGAAGAGACCCAGTACTTC. Its protein product is CASSPQREEETQYF.

This chain joins TRBV30 and TRBJ1-6, with D uncertain. Germline-derived CDR1 and CDR2 are GTSNPN and SVGIG (reference sequence). The CDR3 has 12 amino acids. Trimming took 3 bases from V and 6 from J, leaving 6 bases between them. The CDR3 nucleotides are TGTGCCTGGAGCGGACTTAATTCACCCCTCCACTTT. It encodes CAWSGLNSPLHF.

The chain recombines TRBV29-1 with TRBJ2-3; 14 bases align to TRBD2. The CDR3 has 16 amino acids. V trimming: 6 bases; J trimming: 5 bases; junction bases outside the gene matches: 10. Germline lookup yields CDR1 SQVTM and CDR2 ANQGSEA. In DNA, the CDR3 is TGCAGCGTAGGCCCGGGACTAGCGGGAGTGGTAGATACGCAGTATTTT. Amino acid sequence: CSVGPGLAGVVDTQYF.

The chain carries TRBV16 and TRBJ1-2; D not resolved. Germline loops: CDR1 KGHSY, CDR2 FQNENV. The CDR3 contains 16 residues. The V end lost 0 bases, the J end lost 7 bases, and 18 bases lay between the germline ends. For the CDR3, the DNA is TGTGCCAGCAGCCAATCTCAGGCGTCAGGACGGGGTGGCTACACCTTC. Residues: CASSQSQASGRGGYTF.

This clone showed up just once. The chain has TRBV2 and TRBJ1-1; D may be TRBD1 (6 bases). The CDR3 has 14 residues. The V end was cut by 1 base, the J end by 4 bases, with 10 bases between. The germline V gene has CDR1 SNHLY and CDR2 FYNNEI. CDR3 protein: CASSEGRGATEAFF. The CDR3 DNA sequence: TGTGCCAGCAGTGAAGGCAGGGGAGCCACTGAAGCTTTCTTT.

The chain uses TRBV19 and TRBJ2-7, with D perhaps TRBD1 (5 bases). The CDR3 has 14 residues. Germline-derived CDR1 and CDR2 are LNHDA and SQIVND (reference sequence). The V end was cut by 1 base, the J end by 3 bases, with 10 bases between. The CDR3 sequence: CASSIGGSDYEQYF. In nucleotides, the CDR3 is TGTGCCAGTAGTATAGGGGGCAGTGACTACGAGCAGTACTTC.

The rearrangement uses TRBV4-2 and TRBJ2-7; 12 nucleotides agree with TRBD2. V dropped 4 bases and J dropped 6; count of bases not matched to a gene: 7. Germline loops: CDR1 LGHNA, CDR2 YNFKEQ. This CDR3 spans 15 amino acids. CDR3 residues: CASSLEQLAGGEQYF. The CDR3 nucleotides are TGTGCCAGCAGCCTCGAGCAACTAGCGGGAGGCGAGCAGTACTTC.

This chain connects TRBV19 to TRBJ1-2; TRBD1 might be the D (6 bases). The CDR3 is 15 amino acids. Trimming removed 1 base at V and 7 bases at J, with 16 bases between. Germline V gene sequence: CDR1 LNHDA, CDR2 SQIVND (reference sequence). The CDR3 DNA is TGTGCCAGTAGTATAGCGGCGGGGGGGCCTGGTGGCTACACCTTC. Residues: CASSIAAGGPGGYTF. The entire variable domain, with the rest obtained from reference TRBV19 and TRBJ1-2, is as follows: DGGITQSPKYLFRKEGQNVTLSCEQNLNHDAMYWYRQDPGQGLRLIYYSQIVNDFQKGDIAEGYSVSREKKESFPLTVTSAQKNPTAFYLCASSIAAGGPGGYTFGSGTRLTVV.

A few counts support this clone. The CDR3 loop reads CASSFLAGGPADTQYF. CDR3 sequence (DNA): TGTGCCAGCAGCTTCCTAGCGGGAGGCCCCGCAGATACGCAGTATTTT. V gene TRBV11-2 combines with J gene TRBJ2-3, with TRBD2 matching 11 bases. The CDR3 loop spans 16 amino acids. V lost 3 bases to trimming and J lost 4 bases; unmatched junction nucleotides: 6. The germline V gene has CDR1 SGHAT and CDR2 FQNNGV.

This chain links TRBV9 with TRBJ2-3; 9 nucleotides line up with TRBD2. V dropped 0 bases and J dropped 2; count of bases not matched to a gene: 4. Germline values: CDR1 SGDLS, CDR2 YYNGEE. The CDR3 covers 16 residues. CDR3 amino acids: CASSVGASGITDTQYF. In nucleotides, the CDR3 is TGTGCCAGCAGCGTAGGGGCTAGCGGGATCACAGATACGCAGTATTTT.

This chain joins TRBV15 and TRBJ2-7; 7 bases agree with TRBD1. Per germline, CDR1 LNHNV and CDR2 YYDKDF (reference sequence). The CDR3 contains 15 residues. Losses at the gene ends were 5 bases for V and 0 bases for J; bases not matched to a gene: 7. DNA of the CDR3: TGTGCCACCAGCCGACCCGGGACAGACTCCTACGAGCAGTACTTC. Encoded protein: CATSRPGTDSYEQYF.

The V and J genes are TRBV5-1 and TRBJ2-1; 15 positions agree with TRBD2. The V gene's germline CDR1 is SGHRS and CDR2 YFSETQ. The CDR3 contains 17 residues. Trimming took 0 bases from V and 6 from J; bases not matched to a gene: 4. The CDR3 region is CASSLGGLAGGFNEQFF. The CDR3 DNA reads TGCGCCAGCAGCTTGGGGGGACTAGCGGGAGGTTTCAATGAGCAGTTCTTC.

This chain connects TRBV28 to TRBJ2-2; 8 bases are a match to TRBD1. The CDR3 is 16 amino acids. From germline, CDR1 is MDHEN and CDR2 SYDVKM. The trim removed 3 bases at V and 4 bases at J, leaving 7 bases unmatched. The CDR3 region has the DNA TGTGCCAGCAGTTTGTGGGAACAGGGGGGCACCGGGGAGCTGTTTTTT. Protein sequence: CASSLWEQGGTGELFF.

The chain joins TRBV6-5 to TRBJ2-7, with D unresolved. CDR3 length equals 13 residues. V shed 4 bases and J shed 3 bases, with 10 bases lying between them. Germline CDR1 is MNHEY and CDR2 is SVGAGI. The DNA of the CDR3 is TGTGCCAGCAGTTTTAGCTTGTACTACGAGCAGTACTTC. This codes for CASSFSLYYEQYF.

The chain combines TRBV6-5 with TRBJ2-3; maybe TRBD1 (5 bases). CDR1 is MNHEY and CDR2 is SVGAGI in the germline V gene. The CDR3 spans 13 residues. V gave up 6 bases and J gave up 9 bases, with 16 bases separating them. CDR3 region: CASRRLRVGTQYF. CDR3 bases: TGTGCCAGCAGACGCCTCAGGGTAGGCACGCAGTATTTT.